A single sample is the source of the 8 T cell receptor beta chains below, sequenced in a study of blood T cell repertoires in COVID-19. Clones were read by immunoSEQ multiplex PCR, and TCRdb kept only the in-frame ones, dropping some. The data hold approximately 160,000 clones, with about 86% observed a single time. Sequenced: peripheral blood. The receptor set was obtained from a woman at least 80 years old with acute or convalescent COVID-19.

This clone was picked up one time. CDR3 sequence: CASSLEAQPQHF. CDR3 bases: TGTGCCAGCAGCTTAGAAGCTCAGCCCCAGCATTTT. This chain links TRBV7-9 with TRBJ1-5; the D is unclear. From germline, CDR1 is SEHNR and CDR2 FQNEAQ (reference sequence). Between the trimmed V and J ends, which lost 1 base and 6 bases, there was a span of 4 bases. This CDR3 has 12 residues.

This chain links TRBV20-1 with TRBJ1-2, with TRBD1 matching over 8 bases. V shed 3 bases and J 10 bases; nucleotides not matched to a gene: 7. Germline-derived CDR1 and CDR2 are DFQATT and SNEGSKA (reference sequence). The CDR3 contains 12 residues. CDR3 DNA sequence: TGCAGTGCTAGTGCAGGGGGCAAAAACTACACCTTC. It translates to CSASAGGKNYTF.

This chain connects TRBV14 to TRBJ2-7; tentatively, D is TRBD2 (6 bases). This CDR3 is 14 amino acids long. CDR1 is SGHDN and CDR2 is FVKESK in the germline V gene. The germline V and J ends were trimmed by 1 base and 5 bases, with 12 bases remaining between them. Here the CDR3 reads CASSQAGLLNEQYF. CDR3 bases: TGTGCCAGCAGCCAAGCGGGACTCCTCAACGAGCAGTACTTC.

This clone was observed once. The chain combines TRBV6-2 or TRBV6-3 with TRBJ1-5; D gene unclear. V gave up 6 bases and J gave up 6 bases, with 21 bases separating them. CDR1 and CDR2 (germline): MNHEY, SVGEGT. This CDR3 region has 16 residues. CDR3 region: CASSIAGIRVFQPQHF. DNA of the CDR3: TGTGCCAGCAGCATTGCCGGGATCCGCGTCTTTCAGCCCCAGCATTTT.

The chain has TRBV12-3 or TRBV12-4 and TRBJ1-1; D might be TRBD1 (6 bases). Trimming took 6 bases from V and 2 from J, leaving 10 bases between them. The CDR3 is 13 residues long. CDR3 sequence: CASRMDRNTEAFF. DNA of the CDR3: TGTGCCAGCAGAATGGACAGAAACACTGAAGCTTTCTTT.

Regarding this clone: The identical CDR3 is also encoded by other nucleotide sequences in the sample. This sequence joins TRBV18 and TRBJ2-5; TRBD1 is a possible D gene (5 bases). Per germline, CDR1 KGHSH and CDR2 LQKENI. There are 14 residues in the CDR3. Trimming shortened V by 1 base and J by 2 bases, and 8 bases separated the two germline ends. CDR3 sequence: CASSPRQGQETQYF. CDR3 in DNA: TGTGCCAGCTCACCACGGCAGGGACAAGAGACCCAGTACTTC. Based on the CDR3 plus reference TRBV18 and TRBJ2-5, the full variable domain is NAGVMQNPRHLVRRRGQEARLRCSPMKGHSHVYWYRQLPEEGLKFMVYLQKENIIDESGMPKERFSAEFPKEGPSILRIQQVVRGDSAAYFCASSPRQGQETQYFGPGTRLLVL.

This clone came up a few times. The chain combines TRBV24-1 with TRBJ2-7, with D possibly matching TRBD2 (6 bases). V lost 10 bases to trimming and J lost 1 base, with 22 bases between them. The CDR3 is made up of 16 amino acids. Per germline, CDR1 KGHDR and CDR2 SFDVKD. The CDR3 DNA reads TGTGCCACGGAGGGGCAGGGAGCCCGAGGTTCCTACGAGCAGTACTTC. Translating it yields CATEGQGARGSYEQYF.

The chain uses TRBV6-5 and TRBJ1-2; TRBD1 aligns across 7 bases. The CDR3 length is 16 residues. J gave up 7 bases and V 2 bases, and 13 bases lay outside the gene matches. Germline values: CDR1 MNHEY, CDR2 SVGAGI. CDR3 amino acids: CASSYLPAGQAFGYTF. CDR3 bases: TGTGCCAGCAGTTACCTCCCGGCTGGACAGGCCTTTGGCTACACCTTC.